The source of this T cell receptor (beta chain) is a study of control samples from healthy donors and cancer patients. Germline CDR1 is MGHRA and CDR2 is YSYEKL. CDR3 length: 13 amino acids. Trimming left V 4 bases short and J 4 bases short, with 10 bases between. The method was immunoSEQ multiplex PCR; TCRdb's version includes in-frame clones alone and lacks a portion of them. The table includes 150,000 or so clones, around 90% detected once. The sequenced material came from blood. This chain connects TRBV4-1 to TRBJ2-5; D unclear. This clonotype was sampled from a man aged 18 to 29 in good health. This CDR3 reads CASSPVVAETQYF. For the CDR3, the DNA is TGCGCCAGCAGCCCCGTTGTGGCAGAGACCCAGTACTTC.